This T cell receptor (beta chain) is drawn from a study of cytomegalovirus exposure and HLA in healthy donors. The PCR had 60 Vbeta and 13 Jbeta primers. The protocol was immunoSEQ multiplex PCR, while the TCRdb copy is restricted to in-frame clones and leaves out a portion. The sample data list tens of thousands of clones. CDR3 size: 15 residues. V lost 5 bases, J lost 4 bases, and 14 bases lay in between. Germline V gene data show CDR1 as SGHVS and CDR2 as FQNEAQ. The sample was PBMCs. This receptor was obtained from a woman in her thirties or forties in good health and CMV-seropositive. V and J are TRBV7-8 and TRBJ1-4; maybe TRBD1 (6 bases). The chain's CDR3 is CASSRTQGGNEKLFF. The CDR3 DNA reads as TGTGCCAGCAGCCGAACACAGGGCGGTAATGAAAAACTGTTTTTT.